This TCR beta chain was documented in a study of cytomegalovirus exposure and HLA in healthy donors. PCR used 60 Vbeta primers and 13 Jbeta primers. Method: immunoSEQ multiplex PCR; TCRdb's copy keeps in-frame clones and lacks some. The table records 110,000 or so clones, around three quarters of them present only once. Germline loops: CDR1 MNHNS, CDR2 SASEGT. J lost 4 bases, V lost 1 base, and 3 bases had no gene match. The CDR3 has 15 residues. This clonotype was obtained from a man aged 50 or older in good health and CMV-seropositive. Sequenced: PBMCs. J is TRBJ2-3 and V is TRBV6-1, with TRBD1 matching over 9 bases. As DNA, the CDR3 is TGTGCCAGCAGTGAAGAAGGACAGGGGTCAGATACGCAGTATTTT. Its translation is CASSEEGQGSDTQYF.